This T cell receptor (beta chain) was recorded in a study of OX40 agonist ivuxolimab in advanced cancers. CDR1 and CDR2 from the germline V gene are LNHNV and YYDKDF (reference sequence). V lost 3 bases and J 4 bases, leaving 26 bases between the germline ends. This CDR3 is 19 amino acids long. Data came from immunoSEQ multiplex PCR; TCRdb stores just in-frame clones and leaves some out. Of roughly 15,000 clones in the sample, 70% to 90% were seen once. The clonotype originates from an adult with an advanced solid tumor such as melanoma, head and neck, liver or kidney cancer. The chain links TRBV15 to TRBJ2-3; possibly TRBD2 for D (7 bases). The material sequenced was CD4+ or CD8+ T cells sorted from blood, taken in a trial of the OX40 agonist ivuxolimab. The CDR3 region has the DNA TGTGCCACCAGCAGCGTTAGAACTAGTAGGGGGGGATCCCCAGATACGCAGTATTTT. Protein: CATSSVRTSRGGSPDTQYF.